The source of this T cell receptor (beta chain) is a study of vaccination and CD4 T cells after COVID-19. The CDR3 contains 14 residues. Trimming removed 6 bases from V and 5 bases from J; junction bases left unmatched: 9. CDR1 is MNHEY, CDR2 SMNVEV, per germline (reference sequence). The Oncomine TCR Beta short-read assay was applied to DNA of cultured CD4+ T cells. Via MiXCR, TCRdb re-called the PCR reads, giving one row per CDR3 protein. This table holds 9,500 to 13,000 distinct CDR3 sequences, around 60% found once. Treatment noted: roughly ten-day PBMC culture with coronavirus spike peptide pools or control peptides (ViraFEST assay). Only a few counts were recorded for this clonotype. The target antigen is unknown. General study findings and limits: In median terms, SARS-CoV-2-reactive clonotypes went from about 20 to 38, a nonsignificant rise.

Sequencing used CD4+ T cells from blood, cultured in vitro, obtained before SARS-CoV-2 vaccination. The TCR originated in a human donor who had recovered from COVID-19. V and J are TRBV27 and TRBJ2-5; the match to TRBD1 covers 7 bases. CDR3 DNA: TGTGCCAGCAGCCCGACAGGGAGAGGGGAGACCCAGTACTTC. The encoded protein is CASSPTGRGETQYF.